These 2 T cell receptor beta chains were all obtained from the same sample, sequenced in a study of T cell repertoires in cytomegalovirus infection. Their specific antigens are unknown. TCRdb called the reads again in MiXCR, with one record for every CDR3 protein. The data show about 770,000 distinct CDR3 sequences, 29% seen once. The input for sequencing was cultured CD8+ T cells from PBMCs, taken from culture after CMV antigen stimulation. The receptors originated from a human donor in good health (CMV status not recorded). Some clones in this sample may be carry-over from other donors' samples.

This clonotype was seen more than once but under ten times. V is TRBV5-1 and J is TRBJ1-4; D is possibly TRBD1 (5 bases). This CDR3 has 12 residues. V gave up 4 bases and J gave up 7 bases, with 8 bases separating them. Per germline, CDR1 SGHRS and CDR2 YFSETQ. This CDR3 reads CASSKGSEKLFF. In DNA, the CDR3 is TGCGCCAGCAGCAAGGGGAGTGAAAAACTGTTTTTT. Full variable domain (outside the CDR3, taken from reference TRBV5-1 and TRBJ1-4): KAGVTQTPRYLIKTRGQQVTLSCSPISGHRSVSWYQQTPGQGLQFLFEYFSETQRNKGNFPGRFSGRQFSNSRSEMNVSTLELGDSALYLCASSKGSEKLFFGSGTQLSVL.

CDR3 nucleotides: TGCGCCAGCATCACGACTAGCGGGGGCCCACGACCCTATAGCACAGATACGCAGTATTTT. Translation: CASITTSGGPRPYSTDTQYF. The chain uses TRBV5-1 and TRBJ2-3, with 12 bases matching TRBD2. Germline-derived CDR1 and CDR2 are SGHRS and YFSETQ. CDR3 length equals 20 residues. Losses at the gene ends were 6 bases for V and 0 bases for J; bases not matched to a gene: 17.